These 9 T cell receptor beta chains were sequenced from one sample in a study of cytomegalovirus exposure and HLA in healthy donors. The study ran its PCR with 60 Vbeta and 13 Jbeta primers. The repertoire was sequenced with immunoSEQ multiplex PCR; TCRdb's copy has only in-frame clones and lacks some. The table lists approximately 200,000 clones, approximately 78% of them singletons. Material: PBMCs. The receptors were gathered from a woman in her forties or fifties in good health and CMV-seropositive.

The chain has TRBV18 and TRBJ2-6; the match to TRBD2 covers 11 bases. CDR3 length: 19 amino acids. The germline CDR1 and CDR2 sequences are KGHSH and LQKENI. The J segment lost 4 bases and the V segment lost 3 bases, leaving 11 bases of the junction unmatched. The CDR3 DNA follows: TGTGCCAGCTCACCTTTGACTAGCGGGACATCTCTGGGGGCCAACGTCCTGACTTTC. Residues: CASSPLTSGTSLGANVLTF.

The V call is TRBV5-1, the J call TRBJ1-3; D unclear. V lost 2 bases to trimming and J lost 2 bases, with 5 bases between them. The CDR3 has 13 residues. CDR1 and CDR2 from the germline V gene are SGHRS and YFSETQ. The CDR3 DNA sequence: TGCGCCAGCAGCTTATATACTGGAAACACCATATATTTT. Translation: CASSLYTGNTIYF.

The chain employs TRBV28 and TRBJ2-7; 7 bases are a match to TRBD1. V lost 4 bases, J lost 7 bases, and 13 bases stayed unmatched. CDR1 is MDHEN, CDR2 SYDVKM, per germline. The CDR3 totals 15 residues. The CDR3 region is CASSYDTRTGREQYF. The DNA for the CDR3 is TGTGCCAGCAGTTACGATACAAGGACAGGCCGGGAGCAGTACTTC.

The DNA of the CDR3 is TGTGCCAGCAGTTTAGGGGGCTTGACAGAGACCCAGTACTTC. Translation: CASSLGGLTETQYF. The gene calls are TRBV2 and TRBJ2-5, with TRBD1 matching 7 bases. The V gene end was trimmed by 5 bases and the J gene end by 4 bases; junction bases not matched to a gene: 7. Germline loops: CDR1 SNHLY, CDR2 FYNNEI. The CDR3 is made up of 14 amino acids.

This clone came up a few times. This rearrangement joins TRBV7-2 to TRBJ2-7, with a weak D call TRBD1 (6 bases). V lost 0 bases, J lost 3 bases, and 9 bases lay in between. The CDR3 runs to 14 residues. CDR1 is SGHTA and CDR2 is FQGNSA in the germline V gene. CDR3 DNA sequence: TGTGCCAGCAGCTTAGCGGGACACTTCTACGAGCAGTACTTC. It specifies CASSLAGHFYEQYF.

The chain has TRBV5-4 and TRBJ2-5; 7 bases line up with TRBD2. Germline V gives CDR1 SGHNT, CDR2 YYREEE (reference sequence). The CDR3 has 14 residues. V was pared by 3 bases and J by 5 bases, with 7 bases of the junction left unmatched. This chain's CDR3 is CASSSRTSGETQYF. CDR3 coding DNA: TGTGCCAGCAGCTCACGGACTAGTGGGGAGACCCAGTACTTC.

This clone was seen a single time. The rearrangement uses TRBV19 and TRBJ2-6, with 7 bases matching TRBD1. CDR3 length: 18 residues. Trimming at V came to 6 bases and at J to 0 bases, leaving 11 bases not matched to a gene. CDR1 and CDR2 (germline): LNHDA, SQIVND (reference sequence). The CDR3 is CASRKGDRAPSGANVLTF. The CDR3 DNA follows: TGTGCCAGTAGAAAGGGCGACAGGGCTCCCTCTGGGGCCAACGTCCTGACTTTC. The whole variable domain, filled in from reference TRBV19 and TRBJ2-6, reads DGGITQSPKYLFRKEGQNVTLSCEQNLNHDAMYWYRQDPGQGLRLIYYSQIVNDFQKGDIAEGYSVSREKKESFPLTVTSAQKNPTAFYLCASRKGDRAPSGANVLTFGAGSRLTVL.

The CDR3 bases are TGTGCCAGCAGCTTTAGTAGTGAGGGTACTGGATCACCCCTCCACTTT. This gives the protein CASSFSSEGTGSPLHF. The rearrangement links TRBV7-2 to TRBJ1-6; D ambiguous. V dropped 3 bases and J dropped 10 bases, with 19 bases sitting between them. Germline CDR1 and CDR2: SGHTA and FQGNSA. CDR3 size: 16 residues.

The chain recombines TRBV7-6 with TRBJ2-6; tentative D call: TRBD2 (6 bases). Trimming removed 3 bases from V and 3 bases from J, with 12 bases in between. There are 16 residues in the CDR3. The germline V gene has CDR1 SGHVS and CDR2 FNYEAQ. This CDR3 reads CASSLRPGDGANVLTF. As DNA, the CDR3 is TGTGCCAGCAGCTTGCGTCCGGGAGATGGGGCCAACGTCCTGACTTTC.